Listed here are 5 T cell receptor beta chains from one sample, sequenced in a study of monozygotic twins with inflammatory bowel disease. Each CDR3 protein gets one entry in TCRdb, which reprocessed the 5' RACE reads and gives no DNA. The table gives tens of thousands of distinct CDR3 sequences; the top ten clones make up less than 7.5% of it. The sequenced material came from blood. The receptors were gathered from a human donor with ulcerative colitis or Crohn's disease, or a healthy co-twin of an affected twin (not recorded which).

This CDR3 reads CASSSTAVSYEQYF. The rearrangement uses TRBV11-2 and TRBJ2-7; the D call of TRBD1 rests on TCRdb alone, since no DNA is present to check it. Germline loops: CDR1 SGHAT, CDR2 FQNNGV. The CDR3 extends over 14 amino acids.

The V and J genes are TRBV11-2 and TRBJ1-1. The CDR3 is made up of 14 amino acids. The V gene's germline CDR1 is SGHAT and CDR2 FQNNGV. The CDR3 reads CASSFSWGDIKAFF.

This chain uses TRBV20-1 with TRBJ1-5. This CDR3 region has 13 residues. Germline loops: CDR1 DFQATT, CDR2 SNEGSKA (reference sequence). Here the CDR3 reads CSASDRHGQPQHF.

The V gene is TRBV5-1, the J gene TRBJ1-2; TCRdb's assignment of TRBD1 cannot be checked, as there is no DNA. CDR1 and CDR2 from the germline V gene are SGHRS and YFSETQ. The CDR3 runs 14 residues. The CDR3 region is CASSSGQGDYGYTF.

V usage is TRBV5-6 and J usage is TRBJ2-7; TCRdb gives TRBD1 as the D gene, but with no DNA this cannot be confirmed. The CDR3 covers 12 residues. Germline V lookup: CDR1 SGHDT, CDR2 YYEEEE. This CDR3 is CASSPDRHEQYF. The whole variable domain, remainder taken from reference TRBV5-6 and TRBJ2-7, is DAGVTQSPTHLIKTRGQQVTLRCSPKSGHDTVSWYQQALGQGPQFIFQYYEEEERQRGNFPDRFSGHQFPNYSSELNVNALLLGDSALYLCASSPDRHEQYFGPGTRLTVT.